The 6 T cell receptor beta chains below come from one sample, sequenced in a study of blood T cell repertoires in COVID-19. Sequenced by immunoSEQ multiplex PCR; TCRdb stores in-frame clones only, minus some. The sample carries 190,000 or so clones, 70% to 90% recorded once. Sequencing used peripheral blood. Every receptor here comes from a man aged 40-50 years with active or convalescent COVID-19.

The chain couples TRBV4-1 to TRBJ2-1, with 16 bases fitting TRBD2. Per germline, CDR1 MGHRA and CDR2 YSYEKL. This CDR3 region has 22 residues. The CDR3: CPRSRPGLAGGPNTLSYNEQFF. CDR3 nucleotide sequence: TGCCCCCGCAGTCGACCGGGACTAGCGGGGGGGCCGAACACTTTATCCTACAATGAGCAGTTCTTC.

The rearrangement links TRBV10-3 to TRBJ1-1; TRBD1 agrees at 7 bases. The V gene end was trimmed by 3 bases and the J gene end by 7 bases; junction bases not matched to a gene: 5. The CDR3 covers 13 residues. CDR1 and CDR2 from the germline V gene are ENHRY and SYGVKD. The CDR3 here is CAISDRGDGEAFF. CDR3 DNA sequence: TGTGCCATCAGTGACAGGGGGGACGGTGAAGCTTTCTTT.

The J gene is TRBJ2-7, the V gene TRBV30; D is perhaps TRBD1 (6 bases). This CDR3 has 14 amino acids. Germline V lookup: CDR1 GTSNPN, CDR2 SVGIG (reference sequence). The V gene lost 0 bases and the J gene lost 2 bases, with 11 bases spanning the gap. CDR3 DNA: TGTGCCTGGAGTGTACCAGGGGAAACCTACGAGCAGTACTTC. It specifies CAWSVPGETYEQYF.

J is TRBJ1-1 and V is TRBV19; D is uncertain. The CDR3 has 13 residues. The V gene's germline CDR1 is LNHDA and CDR2 SQIVND (reference sequence). Between the trimmed V and J ends, which lost 2 bases and 2 bases, there was a span of 6 bases. The CDR3 protein is CASSIFINTEAFF. The CDR3 DNA reads as TGTGCCAGTAGTATATTTATAAACACTGAAGCTTTCTTT.

The rearrangement joins TRBV30 to TRBJ2-6; 9 nucleotides align to TRBD1. Germline trimming cut 4 bases from V and 0 bases from J; bases unmatched to any gene: 4. CDR3 length equals 16 residues. CDR1 and CDR2 (germline): GTSNPN, SVGIG (reference sequence). The CDR3 nucleotides are TGTGCCTGGACGGGACAGGGAATCTCTGGGGCCAACGTCCTGACTTTC. Encoded protein: CAWTGQGISGANVLTF. Variable domain in full (rest from reference TRBV30 and TRBJ2-6): SQTIHQWPATLVQPVGSPLSLECTVEGTSNPNLYWYRQAAGRGLQLLFYSVGIGQISSEVPQNLSASRPQDRQFILSSKKLLLSDSGFYLCAWTGQGISGANVLTFGAGSRLTVL.

The rearrangement links TRBV11-2 to TRBJ2-1, with TRBD2 matching over 8 bases. The CDR3 has 15 residues. Germline V gene lookup returns CDR1 SGHAT and CDR2 FQNNGV. The V and J ends lost 2 bases and 4 bases, in that order; junction bases with no gene match: 4. The chain's CDR3 is CASSLTGGRYNEQFF. The CDR3 DNA is TGTGCCAGCAGCTTAACGGGGGGGAGGTACAATGAGCAGTTCTTC.